The 32 T cell receptor beta chains below all came from one sample that was sequenced in a study of tissue T cells after allogeneic stem cell transplantation. Profiling relied on immunoSEQ multiplex PCR, and the TCRdb table lists in-frame clones only, not all of them. Of 8,500 to 10,000 clones in the sample, approximately 45% are singletons; the top ten hold approximately 6.5%. The time point is: mouse harvest day 7 after allogeneic transplant. Tail vein injection delivered 10^7 T-cell-depleted bone marrow cells and 10^6 splenic CD5+ T cells. Sequencing was carried out using gut tissue. All receptors derive from a female BALB/c mouse given C57BL/6 T cells with graft-versus-host disease after an allogeneic hematopoietic cell transplant.

Points on this clone: Gene labels here are mouse ones. CDR3 loop: CASSQVGGRAQDTQYF. CDR3 DNA (partial): TGTGCTAGCAGTCAAGTGGGGGGGCGGGCCCAAGACACCCAGTAC. The chain joins TRBV21 to TRBJ2-5; 9 nucleotides align to TRBD2. The CDR3 end falls 1 residue outside the read, so it is completed with the germline J gene. TRBV21 is filed as an ORF, its function uncertain. The length of the CDR3 is 16 residues. The V gene end was trimmed by 2 bases and the J gene end by 2 bases; junction bases not matched to a gene: 5.

This clone showed up just a few times. All gene names here are mouse names. The missing CDR3 end, 1 residue past where the read stops, is filled in from the germline J gene. The chain links TRBV26 to TRBJ1-5; D call uncertain. Trimming took 6 bases from V and 2 from J, leaving 5 bases between them. The V gene's germline CDR1 is KGHPV and CDR2 FQNQEV (reference sequence). This CDR3 has 12 residues. Partial CDR3 DNA: TGTGCCAGCAGACGGGACAACCAGGCTCCGCTT. Encoded protein: CASRRDNQAPL. The whole CDR3 protein is CASRRDNQAPLF.

On this clone itself: Any gene name here is a mouse gene name. The missing CDR3 end, 1 residue past where the read stops, is filled in from the germline J gene. This rearrangement joins TRBV3 to TRBJ1-1; TRBD1 is a possible D gene (6 bases). Germline loops: CDR1 SNHLY, CDR2 FYNGKV (reference sequence). Trimming cost V 4 bases and J 1 base, with 10 bases left between them. The CDR3 consists of 14 residues. The covered CDR3 bases are TGTGCCAGCAGCTCTCAGGGGCGGAACACAGAAGTCTTC. This codes for CASSSQGRNTEVF. The complete CDR3 protein is CASSSQGRNTEVFF.

In regard to this clone: Gene names are the mouse ones. The read is 1 residue too short to cover the CDR3 end, so that end is filled in from the germline J gene. The chain recombines TRBV19 with TRBJ2-4; 10 positions match TRBD1. Trimming removed 5 bases from V and 6 bases from J; junction bases left unmatched: 6. This CDR3 spans 14 amino acids. Germline V gene data show CDR1 as FNHDT and CDR2 as SITEND (reference sequence). CDR3 DNA, as far as it was read: TGTGCCAGCAGCCCACCGGGACAGGGGAACACCTTGTAC. The encoded protein is CASSPPGQGNTLY. The CDR3 in its entirety is CASSPPGQGNTLYF.

Worth noting for this clone: Gene and germline names: mouse. The read finishes 1 residue shy of the CDR3 end, and the germline J gene is used to complete it. The V and J genes are TRBV3 and TRBJ1-2; D is unresolved. The CDR3 is made up of 13 amino acids. Germline values: CDR1 SNHLY, CDR2 FYNGKV (reference sequence). V was shortened by 3 bases and J by 2 bases, with 7 bases between the two germline ends. The CDR3 is CASSFLMNSDYTF. The DNA read from the CDR3 is TGTGCCAGCAGCTTCCTCATGAACTCCGACTACACC.

In regard to this clone: Gene names denote mouse genes. The CDR3 end lies 1 residue beyond the end of the read and is filled in from the germline J gene. The chain employs TRBV26 and TRBJ2-7; perhaps TRBD1 as D (5 bases). Germline assignment: CDR1 KGHPV and CDR2 FQNQEV (reference sequence). V lost 4 bases and J 7 bases, leaving 14 bases between the germline ends. This CDR3 spans 13 amino acids. The CDR3: CASSRSGRREQYF. The covered CDR3 bases are TGTGCCAGCAGTCGGTCAGGGAGAAGGGAACAGTAC.

Comments on this clone: Gene names follow the mouse nomenclature. The CDR3 end is not reached by the read, which stops 1 residue before it; the germline J gene fills it in. V is TRBV26 and J is TRBJ2-7; 8 nucleotides match TRBD2. This CDR3 is built from 15 residues. Germline V gives CDR1 KGHPV, CDR2 FQNQEV (reference sequence). The junction had 1 base not matched to a gene; V was cut back by 0 bases and J by 0 bases. CDR3 DNA (partial): TGTGCCAGCAGTCTGTCTGGGGGGGTCTCCTATGAACAGTAC. It is translated as CASSLSGGVSYEQY. The complete CDR3 reads CASSLSGGVSYEQYF.

As for this clone: The genes are named according to mouse. The CDR3 end is not reached by the read, which stops 1 residue before it; the germline J gene fills it in. V is TRBV26 and J is TRBJ1-1; TRBD1 matches at 7 bases. The J segment lost 5 bases and the V segment lost 6 bases, leaving 3 bases of the junction unmatched. The CDR3 covers 12 residues. Per the germline V gene, CDR1 is KGHPV and CDR2 is FQNQEV (reference sequence). CDR3 bases read: TGTGCCAGCAGCCAACAGGGGACAGAAGTCTTC. Protein: CASSQQGTEVF. The whole CDR3 region reads CASSQQGTEVFF.

Remarks on this clone: Gene names and germline refer to mouse. The read falls 1 residue short of the CDR3 end, and the missing part is taken from the germline J gene. The V gene is TRBV3, the J gene TRBJ1-4, with 7 bases aligning to TRBD1. This CDR3 is 14 amino acids long. J was trimmed by 4 bases and V by 5 bases; bases with no gene match: 4. Germline V gene sequence: CDR1 SNHLY, CDR2 FYNGKV (reference sequence). The sequenced part of the CDR3 DNA is TGTGCCAGCAGCCACAGGGGCCTCAACGAAAGATTATTT. Translation gives CASSHRGLNERLF. The whole CDR3 reads CASSHRGLNERLFF.

On this clone: Each gene name is a mouse one. The CDR3 goes on 1 residue after the read ends, and that part is filled in from the germline J gene. This chain connects TRBV17 to TRBJ2-5; tentatively, D is TRBD1 (5 bases). V gave up 9 bases and J gave up 3 bases, with 7 bases separating them. The CDR3 loop spans 11 amino acids. Germline loops: CDR1 MNHDT, CDR2 YYDKIL. The CDR3 is CASDSQDTQYF. Partial CDR3 DNA: TGTGCTAGTGACAGTCAAGACACCCAGTAC.

A remark on this clone: This likely stems from a read error, as it lies one base from a far larger clone. Mouse gene names apply. The read finishes 1 residue shy of the CDR3 end, and the germline J gene is used to complete it. The chain couples TRBV24 to TRBJ1-4, with D possibly being TRBD1 (5 bases). CDR1 and CDR2 (germline): KGHTA, FRNEEI. V shed 5 bases and J shed 0 bases, with 7 bases lying between them. CDR3 length: 14 residues. This CDR3 is CASSSGFSNERLFF. CDR3 DNA (partial): TGTGCCAGCAGTTCAGGGTTTTCCAACGAAAGATTATTT.

This clone turned up a few times. The gene names here belong to mouse. The read stops 1 residue short of the end of the CDR3; the missing end is completed from the germline J gene. The V call is TRBV16, the J call TRBJ2-1; perhaps D is TRBD1 or TRBD2 (7 bases each). V was pared by 7 bases and J by 5 bases, with 12 bases between. Germline lookup yields CDR1 SGHSA and CDR2 FRNQAP. The CDR3 covers 13 residues. Incomplete CDR3 DNA: TGTGCAAGCATCAGGGGGGGAAATGCTGAGCAGTTC. Residues: CASIRGGNAEQF. The complete CDR3 reads CASIRGGNAEQFF.

A remark on this clone: Gene names are mouse gene names. The observed sequence ends 1 residue before the CDR3 terminus, with the missing tail filled in from the germline J gene. The chain employs TRBV26 and TRBJ2-4; D remains unclear. The CDR3 consists of 14 residues. Germline assignment: CDR1 KGHPV and CDR2 FQNQEV (reference sequence). Trimming took 0 bases from V and 0 from J, leaving 4 bases between them. CDR3 DNA, as far as it was read: TGTGCCAGCAGTCTGTCGCCTAGTCAAAACACCTTGTAC. Encoded protein: CASSLSPSQNTLY. The CDR3 in its entirety is CASSLSPSQNTLYF. Looking up the rest from reference TRBV26 and TRBJ2-4 gives the full variable domain: NSKVIQTPRYLVKGQGQKAKMRCIPEKGHPVVFWYQQNKNNEFKFLINFQNQEVLQQIDMTEKRFSAECPSNSPCSLEIQSSEAGDSALYLCASSLSPSQNTLYFGAGTRLSVL.

The sample holds a few counts of this clone. The gene names given are mouse names. The DNA read from the CDR3 is TGTGCCAGCTCCCCTGACTGGGGGGCCCTCTATGCTGAGCAGTTC. Translating it yields CASSPDWGALYAEQF. The full-length CDR3 reads as CASSPDWGALYAEQFF. V is TRBV12-2 and J is TRBJ2-1; 10 nucleotides align to TRBD2. The sequenced fragment ends 1 residue before the CDR3 boundary, so the rest is inferred from the germline J gene. J was trimmed by 3 bases and V by 4 bases; bases with no gene match: 8. Germline V gives CDR1 SGHLS, CDR2 HYDKME. CDR3 length: 16 amino acids.

A word on this clone: Gene names and germline refer to mouse. The read stops 1 residue short of the end of the CDR3; the missing end is completed from the germline J gene. This rearrangement joins TRBV24 to TRBJ1-4, with TRBD1 matching 9 bases. The germline CDR1 and CDR2 sequences are KGHTA and FRNEEI. With V trimmed by 1 base and J by 3 bases, 3 bases remained unmatched. The CDR3 totals 16 residues. Partial CDR3 DNA: TGTGCCAGCAGTCTGTGGGGGACAGGGACCAACGAAAGATTATTT. It specifies CASSLWGTGTNERLF. The whole CDR3 protein is CASSLWGTGTNERLFF.

As for this clone: Each gene name is a mouse one. The missing CDR3 end, 1 residue past where the read stops, is filled in from the germline J gene. This chain connects TRBV15 to TRBJ1-4, with 8 bases fitting TRBD1. The CDR3 has 14 residues. CDR1 and CDR2 from the germline V gene are SGHND and FRSKSL. With 5 bases clipped from V and 4 bases from J, the junction kept 3 bases outside the gene matches. The CDR3 bases that were read are TGTGCCAGCAGTGGACAGGGAGGCAACGAAAGATTATTT. This encodes CASSGQGGNERLF. Given in full, the CDR3 is CASSGQGGNERLFF.

Remarks on this clone: Gene and germline names: mouse. The read ends 1 residue before the CDR3 terminus; that terminus is restored from the germline J gene. The gene calls are TRBV13-2 and TRBJ2-2, with 11 nucleotides matching TRBD2. This CDR3 has 15 residues. CDR1 is NNHNN, CDR2 SYGAGS, per germline (reference sequence). J was trimmed by 4 bases and V by 4 bases; bases with no gene match: 3. The chain's CDR3 is CASGSTGGGTGQLYF. CDR3 DNA, as far as it was read: TGTGCCAGCGGTTCGACTGGGGGGGGCACCGGGCAGCTCTAC.

This clone is judged medium-sized (0.01 to 0.1%). Gene names are mouse gene names. With the read ending 1 residue before the CDR3 end, the germline J gene is used to fill in that end. The V call is TRBV5, the J call TRBJ2-1; D is unclear. The V end lost 0 bases, the J end lost 4 bases, and 7 bases lay between the germline ends. The CDR3 has 14 residues. Germline-derived CDR1 and CDR2 are LGHNA and YNLKQL (reference sequence). The CDR3 loop is CASSQEAGYAEQFF. The DNA read from the CDR3 is TGTGCCAGCAGCCAAGAAGCGGGATATGCTGAGCAGTTC.

With respect to this clone: Any gene name here is a mouse gene name. The read terminates 1 residue before the CDR3 end, so the remaining end is supplied by the germline J gene. The rearrangement links TRBV13-1 to TRBJ1-5; TRBD1 matches 8 bases. V was pared by 0 bases and J by 1 base, with 0 bases of the junction left unmatched. The CDR3 consists of 15 residues. Germline loops: CDR1 NSHNY, CDR2 SYGAGN. Partial CDR3 DNA: TGTGCCAGCAGTGATGGGGACAGGAACAACCAGGCTCCGCTT. It yields the protein CASSDGDRNNQAPL. The entire CDR3 reads CASSDGDRNNQAPLF.

Note on this clone: Genes and germline come from the mouse. From the germline J gene comes the end of the CDR3, since the read stops 1 residue before it. This sequence joins TRBV13-1 and TRBJ1-6, with 10 positions matching TRBD1. TRBJ1-6 is sorted into the ORF group, with uncertain function. Trimming removed 1 base from V and 7 bases from J; junction bases left unmatched: 2. The germline V gene has CDR1 NSHNY and CDR2 SYGAGN. This CDR3 is 15 amino acids long. CDR3 amino acids: CASSDPGQGNSPLYF. The CDR3 DNA, read in part, is TGTGCCAGCAGTGATCCGGGACAGGGGAATTCGCCCCTCTAC.

Concerning this clone: Any gene name here is a mouse gene name. The sequenced fragment ends 1 residue before the CDR3 boundary, so the rest is inferred from the germline J gene. The chain couples TRBV5 to TRBJ2-7; 10 nucleotides line up with TRBD2. The CDR3 sequence is 16 residues long. Germline V lookup: CDR1 LGHNA, CDR2 YNLKQL (reference sequence). Germline trimming cut 0 bases from V and 2 bases from J; bases unmatched to any gene: 4. The part of the CDR3 DNA that was read is TGTGCCAGCAGCCAAGACCGGGACTGGGGAACCTATGAACAGTAC. Translating it yields CASSQDRDWGTYEQY. The entire CDR3 reads CASSQDRDWGTYEQYF.

Remarks on this clone: Gene names and germline match the mouse. The read terminates 1 residue ahead of where the CDR3 ends, so the germline J gene completes it. V is TRBV13-2 and J is TRBJ2-5, with 13 bases that match TRBD2. The CDR3 runs to 16 residues. Trimming cost V 3 bases and J 6 bases; bases outside gene matches: 7. Germline V gives CDR1 NNHNN, CDR2 SYGAGS (reference sequence). The CDR3 here is CASGVGLGGRWDTQYF. The covered CDR3 bases are TGTGCCAGCGGTGTTGGACTGGGGGGGCGCTGGGACACCCAGTAC.

By its share, this clone is large. The junction departs from germline at one end; a sequencing error may be responsible. Here the gene names and germline are mouse. The CDR3 end lies 1 residue beyond the end of the read and is filled in from the germline J gene. The V and J genes are TRBV20 and TRBJ2-7, with TRBD2 identical over 10 bases. CDR3 length: 14 residues. CDR1 is GFQATS and CDR2 is STVNSAI in the germline V gene. The sequenced CDR3 bases are TGTGGTGCTTGGGACTGGGGTAGCTCCTATGAACAGTAC. This encodes CGAWDWGSSYEQY. In full, the CDR3 reads CGAWDWGSSYEQYF.

In regard to this clone: The gene names given are mouse names. The sequence runs out 1 residue before the end of the CDR3; the remainder is reconstructed from the germline J gene. The chain combines TRBV16 with TRBJ1-3; 9 bases line up with TRBD1. Germline V CDR1 and CDR2: SGHSA, FRNQAP. This CDR3 is built from 15 residues. J gave up 4 bases and V 4 bases, and 5 bases lay outside the gene matches. This CDR3 reads CASSSRDREGNTLYF. The CDR3 bases that were read are TGTGCAAGCAGCTCCCGGGACAGGGAGGGAAATACGCTCTAT.

With respect to this clone: Germline and genes: mouse. The read terminates 1 residue before the CDR3 end, so the remaining end is supplied by the germline J gene. The chain employs TRBV16 and TRBJ2-7, with 11 positions matching TRBD2. Germline V gene sequence: CDR1 SGHSA, CDR2 FRNQAP. The CDR3 extends over 14 amino acids. Trimming took 5 bases from V and 4 from J; bases not matched to a gene: 4. The CDR3 loop is CASSGRDWGYEQYF. The sequenced part of the CDR3 DNA is TGTGCAAGCAGCGGCCGGGACTGGGGGTATGAACAGTAC.

To note about this clone: The genes and germline here are from mouse. The read ends 1 residue early relative to the CDR3; the germline J gene fills the gap. This sequence joins TRBV23 and TRBJ2-1. This CDR3 is 13 amino acids long. Germline CDR1 is KGHTA and CDR2 is FQNQQP. CDR3: CSSSQGGRAEQFF. The part of the CDR3 DNA that was read is TGCTCCAGCAGTCAAGGGGGAAGGGCTGAGCAGTTC.

This clone came up a few times. Gene names denote mouse genes. The read is 1 residue too short to cover the CDR3 end, so that end is filled in from the germline J gene. V usage is TRBV17 and J usage is TRBJ1-1, with D possibly being TRBD1 (6 bases). Trimming removed 6 bases at V and 4 bases at J, with 12 bases between. From germline, CDR1 is MNHDT and CDR2 YYDKIL. This CDR3 is built from 13 residues. Incomplete CDR3 DNA: TGTGCTAGCAGCCACAGGGAGGGCACAGAAGTCTTC. Protein: CASSHREGTEVF. The full CDR3 reads CASSHREGTEVFF.

About this clone itself: The genes and germline here are from mouse. The read falls 1 residue short of the CDR3 end, and the missing part is taken from the germline J gene. The rearrangement joins TRBV19 to TRBJ1-2; D gene unclear. The V gene lost 5 bases and the J gene lost 0 bases, with 11 bases spanning the gap. The CDR3 runs to 14 residues. Germline V gene sequence: CDR1 FNHDT, CDR2 SITEND (reference sequence). The part of the CDR3 DNA that was read is TGTGCCAGCAGGAGGAAGGAGGCAAACTCCGACTACACC. Encoded protein: CASRRKEANSDYT. The CDR3, in full, reads CASRRKEANSDYTF.

A note on this clone: Germline and genes here are mouse. The read ends 1 residue early relative to the CDR3; the germline J gene fills the gap. The chain combines TRBV26 with TRBJ1-2, with D possibly being TRBD1 (6 bases). The V and J ends lost 1 base and 0 bases respectively, with 6 bases between them. CDR1 and CDR2 from the germline V gene are KGHPV and FQNQEV (reference sequence). The CDR3 length is 14 residues. The CDR3 DNA, read in part, is TGTGCCAGCAGTCTGTGGACAGCAAACTCCGACTACACC. Translating gives CASSLWTANSDYT. The full CDR3 reads CASSLWTANSDYTF. The whole variable domain, filled in from reference TRBV26 and TRBJ1-2, reads NSKVIQTPRYLVKGQGQKAKMRCIPEKGHPVVFWYQQNKNNEFKFLINFQNQEVLQQIDMTEKRFSAECPSNSPCSLEIQSSEAGDSALYLCASSLWTANSDYTFGSGTRLLVI.

This clone is a singleton in its sample. Mouse gene names apply. Read data end 1 residue before the CDR3 end; the end is taken from the germline J gene. The chain uses TRBV26 and TRBJ1-6, with TRBD1 identical over 10 bases. TRBJ1-6 is an ORF, with its function uncertain. In germline, CDR1 is KGHPV, CDR2 FQNQEV (reference sequence). There are 15 residues in the CDR3. J lost 6 bases, V lost 4 bases, and 3 bases had no gene match. Incomplete CDR3 DNA: TGTGCCAGCAGTCGGACAGGGGGAGGTAATTCGCCCCTCTAC. It translates to CASSRTGGGNSPLY. The entire CDR3 protein is CASSRTGGGNSPLYF.

With respect to this clone: Gene names and germline match the mouse. The sequenced fragment ends 1 residue before the CDR3 boundary, so the rest is inferred from the germline J gene. This chain joins TRBV3 and TRBJ2-3; 10 bases are shared with TRBD1. Germline CDR1 and CDR2: SNHLY and FYNGKV (reference sequence). Trimming took 5 bases from V and 0 from J; bases not matched to a gene: 2. The CDR3 is made up of 15 amino acids. CDR3 sequence: CASSRDRGSAETLYF. The covered CDR3 bases are TGTGCCAGCAGCAGGGACAGGGGTAGTGCAGAAACGCTGTAT. The variable domain in full, completed from reference TRBV3 and TRBJ2-3, reads GPKVLQIPSHQIIDMGQMVTLNCDPVSNHLYFYWYKQILGQQMEFLVNFYNGKVMEKSKLFKDQFSVERPDGSYFTLKIQPTALEDSAVYFCASSRDRGSAETLYFGSGTRLTVL.

Worth noting for this clone: The germline and genes are mouse ones. Sequencing ends 1 residue short of the CDR3 end; the germline J gene provides the rest. The V gene is TRBV15, the J gene TRBJ2-7; TRBD1 agrees at 7 bases. This CDR3 is built from 13 residues. Germline V gene data show CDR1 as SGHND and CDR2 as FRSKSL. The J segment lost 4 bases and the V segment lost 5 bases, leaving 5 bases of the junction unmatched. The CDR3: CASSAGTEYEQYF. CDR3 bases read: TGTGCCAGCAGTGCCGGGACAGAATATGAACAGTAC. The full variable domain, its missing parts supplied by reference TRBV15 and TRBJ2-7, is DAGVTQTPRHEVAEKGQTIILKCEPVSGHNDLFWYRQTKIQGLELLSYFRSKSLMEDGGAFKDRFKAEMLNSSFSTLKIQPTEPKDSAVYLCASSAGTEYEQYFGPGTRLTVL.